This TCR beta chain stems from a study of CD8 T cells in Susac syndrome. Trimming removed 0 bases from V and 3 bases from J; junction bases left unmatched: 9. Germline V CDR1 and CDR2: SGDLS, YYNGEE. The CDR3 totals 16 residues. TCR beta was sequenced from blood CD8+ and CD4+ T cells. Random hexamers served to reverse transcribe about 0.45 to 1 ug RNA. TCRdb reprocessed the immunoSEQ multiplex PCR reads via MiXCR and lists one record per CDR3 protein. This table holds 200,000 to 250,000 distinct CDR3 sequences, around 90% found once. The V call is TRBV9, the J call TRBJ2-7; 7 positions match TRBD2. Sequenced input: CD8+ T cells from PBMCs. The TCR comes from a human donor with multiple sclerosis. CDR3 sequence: CASSVDGRPLGYEQYF. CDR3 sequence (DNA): TGTGCCAGCAGCGTAGACGGGAGGCCTCTCGGCTACGAGCAGTACTTC.